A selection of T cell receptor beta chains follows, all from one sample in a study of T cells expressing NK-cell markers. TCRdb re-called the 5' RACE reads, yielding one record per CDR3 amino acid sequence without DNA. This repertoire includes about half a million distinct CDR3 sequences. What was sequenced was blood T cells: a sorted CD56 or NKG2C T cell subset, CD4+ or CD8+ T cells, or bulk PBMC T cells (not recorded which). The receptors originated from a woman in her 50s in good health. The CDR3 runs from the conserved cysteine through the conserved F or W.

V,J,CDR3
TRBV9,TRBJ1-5,CASSVGAGDQPQHF
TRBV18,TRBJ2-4,CASSVAGGAKNIQYF
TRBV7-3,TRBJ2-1,CASSSGLAVGHEQFF
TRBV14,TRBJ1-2,CASSQTTTGYTF
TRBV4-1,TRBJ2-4,CASSQDRAATRGIQYF
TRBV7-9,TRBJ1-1,CASSSQDGGMNTEAFF
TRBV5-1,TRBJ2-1,CASSLAGLAGVNEQFF
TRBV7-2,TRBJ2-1,CASSPTGTSGRAGQFF
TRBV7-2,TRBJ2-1,CASSHGQVHNEQFF
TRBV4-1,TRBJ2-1,CASSPTVGEQFF
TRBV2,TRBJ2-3,CASSFWAGTGSNTDTQYF
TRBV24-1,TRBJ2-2,CATSDLRTGLKGELFF
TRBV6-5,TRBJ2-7,CASSLRLETYEQYF
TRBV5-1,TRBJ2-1,CASSFDLRTSGNNEQFF
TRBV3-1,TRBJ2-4,CASSQDRGSGNIQYF
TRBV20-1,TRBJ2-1,CSAPGTPNNEQFF
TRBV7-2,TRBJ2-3,CASSLPANRAQTDTQYF
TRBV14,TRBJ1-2,CASSQDLDLGYTF
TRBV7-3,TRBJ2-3,CASSVSGSKTDTQYF
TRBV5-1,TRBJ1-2,CASSFPGGQGGYGYTF
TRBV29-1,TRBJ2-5,CSVEAGVFGKTQYF
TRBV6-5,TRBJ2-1,CASSSRRGNEQFF
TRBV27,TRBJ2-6,CASSLRPPGSLSGANVLTF
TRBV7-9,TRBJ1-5,CASSLVSGGQGQPQHF
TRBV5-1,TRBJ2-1,CASSGGSTRANEQFF
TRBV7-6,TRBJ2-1,CASSFTKGNEQFF
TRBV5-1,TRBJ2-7,CASSLAGTTSEQYF
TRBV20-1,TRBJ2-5,CSARRQGSQETQYF
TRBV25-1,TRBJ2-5,CASSDRRLGTQYF